This T cell receptor (beta chain) is from a study of beta chain features in type 1 diabetes. On the study more broadly: Examined across all samples were approximately 99 million sorted cells. Study conclusions and caveats: More deletions and fewer insertions at VDJ junctions were seen in type 1 diabetes patients. Resolution of whether HLA type affects TCRB rearrangement was not achieved here. Moderate yet significant TCRB CDR3 shortening was seen in Type 1 diabetes patients in all four CD4+ subsets.

Via CD45RO/CCR7/CD25/CD127/CD95/CD27, cells of the CD4+ naive, central memory, regulatory and stem cell-like memory subsets were sorted. This clone was seen a few times. Antigen specificity is unknown. The V gene's germline CDR1 is GTSNPN and CDR2 SVGIG (reference sequence). Trimming took 7 bases from V and 11 from J; bases not matched to a gene: 8. The CDR3 covers 12 residues. Since all of the isolated RNA was reverse transcribed, expressed TCRB transcripts were what got sequenced. Produced via immunoSEQ multiplex PCR; TCRdb's table is partial and in-frame only. The sample consists of about 400,000 clones, around an eighth of them appearing once.

The sequenced sample was naive CD4+ T cells from blood. This sequence was found in a woman aged 18-29 years with type 1 diabetes. The V gene is TRBV30, the J gene TRBJ2-5; 12 bases match TRBD2. CDR3 loop: CASGLAGWEQYF. The CDR3 nucleotides are TGTGCCTCCGGACTAGCGGGATGGGAGCAGTACTTC.